This entry concerns a single T cell receptor beta chain. The data are from a study of Ad26.COV2.S vaccination and SARS-CoV-2 variants. The treatment was: 15 to 20 received Ad26.COV2.S at low or high dose, single or two shots; several received placebo; per-sample allocation not given. The study sampled participants on day 63 after the first vaccine or placebo injection. TCRdb's table, derived via immunoSEQ multiplex PCR, lists solely in-frame clones and lacks some. The sample holds about 500,000 clones, roughly nine tenths seen once. V lost 3 bases and J 0 bases, leaving 7 bases between the germline ends. The CDR3 is made up of 14 amino acids. CDR1 is SGHVS and CDR2 is FNYEAQ in the germline V gene.

The source is a person aged 18-60 years who received the Ad26.COV2.S COVID-19 vaccine or a placebo. V usage is TRBV7-6 and J usage is TRBJ2-3, with a weak D call TRBD2 (6 bases). The starting material was peripheral blood, obtained in a trial of Ad26.COV2.S vaccine versus placebo. The CDR3 sequence: CASSFGGSTDTQYF. DNA for the CDR3: TGTGCCAGCAGCTTTGGAGGGAGCACAGATACGCAGTATTTT.